One and the same sample provided the 15 T cell receptor beta chains below, sequenced in a study of CD8 T cells in Susac syndrome. An amount of RNA that ranged from roughly 0.5 to 1 ug was reverse transcribed with random hexamers. Each CDR3 protein gets one entry after TCRdb re-called the immunoSEQ multiplex PCR reads with MiXCR. This sample has about 110,000 distinct CDR3 sequences, with approximately 93% found just once. The sample taken for sequencing was CD8+ T cells from PBMCs. Receptor source: a human donor with Susac syndrome.

The chain joins TRBV7-9 to TRBJ2-3; no firm D call. CDR3 length: 12 amino acids. The germline gives CDR1 SEHNR, CDR2 FQNEAQ (reference sequence). V dropped 5 bases and J dropped 6 bases, with 9 bases sitting between them. The DNA for the CDR3 is TGTGCCAGCAGCCGATCTAGGGATACGCAGTATTTT. Its protein is CASSRSRDTQYF.

The chain combines TRBV12-3 or TRBV12-4 with TRBJ1-1; maybe TRBD1 (6 bases). V lost 8 bases and J lost 4, with 11 bases in between. CDR3 length: 12 residues. DNA of the CDR3: TGTGCCAGCTCACCACAGGGCACTGAAGCTTTCTTT. Amino acids: CASSPQGTEAFF.

The rearrangement uses TRBV9 and TRBJ2-3; D is unresolved. The V end lost 0 bases, the J end lost 5 bases, and 7 bases lay between the germline ends. This CDR3 is built from 13 residues. From germline, CDR1 is SGDLS and CDR2 YYNGEE. The CDR3 loop reads CASSVARIDTQYF. The DNA of the CDR3 is TGTGCCAGCAGCGTAGCGCGGATAGATACGCAGTATTTT.

The chain employs TRBV29-1 and TRBJ1-2, with D unresolved. From germline, CDR1 is SQVTM and CDR2 ANQGSEA. With 2 bases removed from V and 7 bases from J, the gap between germline ends came to 14 bases. The CDR3 consists of 13 residues. In DNA form, the CDR3 reads TGCAGCGTTGAACTGGACCTCGGTGTTGGCTACACCTTC. As protein: CSVELDLGVGYTF.

This chain joins TRBV2 and TRBJ1-2; D perhaps matches TRBD1 (5 bases). CDR1 SNHLY and CDR2 FYNNEI come from the germline V gene. The CDR3 is 13 residues long. V lost 11 bases and J lost 4, with 17 bases in between. CDR3 DNA: TGTGCCGGCTTTCGGGGGGTTGCCTATGGCTACACCTTC. The encoded protein is CAGFRGVAYGYTF.

The chain joins TRBV5-4 to TRBJ2-1; D gene ambiguous. Germline CDR1 reads SGHNT; CDR2 reads YYREEE (reference sequence). This CDR3 contains 13 residues. Trimming stripped 0 bases from V and 5 bases from J, with 6 bases between. The CDR3 is CASSLEENNEQFF. In DNA form, the CDR3 reads TGTGCCAGCAGCTTGGAAGAGAACAATGAGCAGTTCTTC.

The chain recombines TRBV5-1 with TRBJ2-7; either TRBD1 or TRBD2 may fit D (5 bases each). This CDR3 is built from 15 residues. The germline V gene has CDR1 SGHRS and CDR2 YFSETQ. Trimming stripped 4 bases from V and 0 bases from J, with 14 bases between. The DNA of the CDR3 is TGCGCCAGCAGCCCCGCCGGGGCTAGCTCCTACGAGCAGTACTTC. It is translated as CASSPAGASSYEQYF.

The chain couples TRBV12-3 or TRBV12-4 to TRBJ1-3, with 12 bases that match TRBD1. V was pared by 5 bases and J by 5 bases, with 7 bases of the junction left unmatched. This CDR3 is 16 amino acids long. CDR3 amino acids: CASSPPRDRGRNTIYF. CDR3 in DNA: TGTGCCAGCAGTCCCCCCCGGGACAGGGGGCGAAACACCATATATTTT.

The chain joins TRBV13 to TRBJ2-1; weak D call: TRBD1 (6 bases). Germline V gene data show CDR1 as PRHDT and CDR2 as FYEKMQ (reference sequence). This CDR3 is 14 amino acids long. Trimming removed 5 bases at V and 8 bases at J, with 16 bases between. This chain's CDR3 is CASSPGAQSHEQFF. In DNA, the CDR3 is TGTGCCAGCAGCCCAGGGGCCCAGTCCCATGAGCAGTTCTTC. Variable domain in full (rest from reference TRBV13 and TRBJ2-1): AAGVIQSPRHLIKEKRETATLKCYPIPRHDTVYWYQQGPGQDPQFLISFYEKMQSDKGSIPDRFSAQQFSDYHSELNMSSLELGDSALYFCASSPGAQSHEQFFGPGTRLTVL.

Only one count was recorded for this clonotype. The chain carries TRBV15 and TRBJ2-2, with 9 bases matching TRBD1. The V and J ends lost 0 bases and 6 bases, in that order; junction bases with no gene match: 5. The CDR3 consists of 16 residues. The germline V gene has CDR1 LNHNV and CDR2 YYDKDF (reference sequence). CDR3 in DNA: TGTGCCACCAGCAGAGACTGGGACAGGGACCCCGGGGAGCTGTTTTTT. Amino acid sequence: CATSRDWDRDPGELFF.

The chain couples TRBV11-2 to TRBJ2-1, with D hard to call. This CDR3 is 15 amino acids long. Trimming stripped 6 bases from V and 4 bases from J, with 16 bases between. Germline V CDR1 and CDR2: SGHAT, FQNNGV. The CDR3 sequence is CASSPGTPLYNEQFF. The CDR3 coding sequence is TGTGCCAGCAGTCCCGGAACCCCCCTTTACAATGAGCAGTTCTTC.

This clonotype was recorded only once. CDR3 sequence: CASSSPSGGSGYNEQFF. The CDR3 DNA follows: TGTGCCAGCAGCTCGCCTAGCGGCGGGAGCGGGTACAATGAGCAGTTCTTC. The J gene is TRBJ2-1, the V gene TRBV3-1, with 7 bases aligning to TRBD2. This CDR3 spans 17 amino acids. Per the germline V gene, CDR1 is LGHDT and CDR2 is YNNKEL (reference sequence). V lost 5 bases, J lost 4 bases, and 14 bases stayed unmatched.

The J gene is TRBJ2-7, the V gene TRBV3-1, with 10 bases fitting TRBD1. V was pared by 0 bases and J by 4 bases, with 12 bases of the junction left unmatched. CDR1 is LGHDT and CDR2 is YNNKEL in the germline V gene (reference sequence). The CDR3 has 18 amino acids. The CDR3 protein is CASSQDSPYGTGEYEQYF. The CDR3 coding sequence is TGTGCCAGCAGCCAAGATTCTCCCTACGGGACAGGGGAATACGAGCAGTACTTC.

This clonotype was seen a single time. This chain connects TRBV7-2 to TRBJ2-6; D gene ambiguous. The CDR3 extends over 17 amino acids. V was trimmed by 4 bases and J by 0 bases, leaving 13 bases between them. CDR1 is SGHTA, CDR2 FQGNSA, per germline. CDR3 in amino acids: CASSSKGSHSGANVLTF. The CDR3 DNA reads TGTGCCAGCAGCTCCAAAGGCTCCCACTCTGGGGCCAACGTCCTGACTTTC.

The chain employs TRBV29-1 and TRBJ1-1; 8 nucleotides match TRBD1. The germline gives CDR1 SQVTM, CDR2 ANQGSEA. The CDR3 has 13 amino acids. The V segment lost 8 bases and the J segment 3 bases; nucleotides outside the gene matches: 8. DNA of the CDR3: TGCAGCTTACGGACAGGGTGGGACACTGAAGCTTTCTTT. It codes for CSLRTGWDTEAFF.